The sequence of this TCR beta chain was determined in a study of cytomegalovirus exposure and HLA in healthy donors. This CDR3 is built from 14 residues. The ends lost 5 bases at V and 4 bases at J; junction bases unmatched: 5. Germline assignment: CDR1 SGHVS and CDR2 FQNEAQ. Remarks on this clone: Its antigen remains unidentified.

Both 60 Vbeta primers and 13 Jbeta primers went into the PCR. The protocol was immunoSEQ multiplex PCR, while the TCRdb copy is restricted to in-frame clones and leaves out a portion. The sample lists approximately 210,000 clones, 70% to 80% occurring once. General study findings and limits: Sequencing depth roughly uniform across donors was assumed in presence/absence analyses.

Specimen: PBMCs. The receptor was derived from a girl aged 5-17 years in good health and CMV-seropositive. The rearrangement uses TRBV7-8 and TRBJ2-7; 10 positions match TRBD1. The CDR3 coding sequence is TGTGCCAGCAGCGAGGGGACAGGGGAGTACGAGCAGTACTTC. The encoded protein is CASSEGTGEYEQYF.